This entry describes one T cell receptor (beta chain). The CDR3 regions of TCR beta were amplified from RNA transcripts. The TCR CDR3 was amplified in a first-round RT-PCR using the HTBI primer set. MiXCR was run by TCRdb on the multiplex PCR reads, yielding one entry per CDR3 protein. The sample consists of about 740,000 distinct CDR3 sequences, about 14% of them appearing once. Patients counted as stable if ophthalmopathy did not develop within 18 months. Fresh 10 ml peripheral blood yielded PBMCs. The germline gives CDR1 DFQATT, CDR2 SNEGSKA (reference sequence). Trimming cost V 1 base and J 5 bases, with 17 bases left between them. The CDR3 is 15 amino acids. The data stem from a study of T cells in Graves' hyperthyroidism and ophthalmopathy.

This rearrangement joins TRBV20-1 to TRBJ2-5; D tentatively reads TRBD1 or TRBD2 (7 bases each). This clonotype originated in a woman in her late teens or twenties with Graves' hyperthyroidism. Material for sequencing was blood. This chain's CDR3 is CSARGRGGIGETQYF. In DNA form, the CDR3 reads TGCAGTGCTAGAGGCAGGGGGGGGATCGGGGAGACCCAGTACTTC.